The 8 T cell receptor beta chains below were found in one sample sequenced in a study of CD8 T cells in ankylosing spondylitis. TCRdb re-called the 5' RACE reads with MiXCR, one entry per CDR3 protein. The sample shows roughly 700,000 distinct CDR3 sequences, roughly 20% of them seen only once. No cognate antigen is known for these TCRs. Whole-study results and caveats: For ankylosing spondylitis blood, a TCR beta motif of under 10 highly homologous variants appeared characteristic.

The sequenced sample consisted of blood, either unsorted or a sorted T cell fraction (not recorded which). The origin of the receptors is a male donor with ankylosing spondylitis.

Only a few counts were recorded for this clonotype. The chain is built from TRBV27 and TRBJ2-3; no firm D call. The CDR3 is 14 amino acids. Germline V CDR1 and CDR2: MNHEY, SMNVEV (reference sequence). Deletions cut 4 bases from V and 3 bases from J, with 11 bases between. Here the CDR3 reads CASSSPTLTDTQYF. CDR3 nucleotide sequence: TGTGCCAGCAGTTCCCCCACGTTGACAGATACGCAGTATTTT.

This chain uses TRBV7-9 with TRBJ1-2; D unclear. Trimming shortened V by 1 base and J by 4 bases, and 10 bases separated the two germline ends. Germline lookup yields CDR1 SEHNR and CDR2 FQNEAQ (reference sequence). The CDR3 spans 14 residues. For the CDR3, the DNA is TGTGCCAGCAGCTTAGTGTCGGTGGGCTATGGCTACACCTTC. It codes for CASSLVSVGYGYTF.

This chain links TRBV5-1 with TRBJ1-2, with unresolved D. Looked up from germline, CDR1 is SGHRS and CDR2 is YFSETQ. Trimming left V 0 bases short and J 3 bases short, with 12 bases between. CDR3 size: 15 residues. As DNA, the CDR3 is TGCGCCAGCAGCTTGGAGGAGCAGTCCTACTATGGCTACACCTTC. Its protein is CASSLEEQSYYGYTF.

CDR3 nucleotides: TGCGCCAGCAGCTTGGAGGGACTAGCGGCGAACACCGGGGAGCTGTTTTTT. Protein: CASSLEGLAANTGELFF. The gene calls are TRBV5-1 and TRBJ2-2; 11 nucleotides align to TRBD2. J gave up 0 bases and V 0 bases, and 1 base lay outside the gene matches. The CDR3 is 17 amino acids. Germline CDR1 reads SGHRS; CDR2 reads YFSETQ.

Ten or more counts support this clonotype. The V and J genes are TRBV28 and TRBJ2-4; TRBD1 or TRBD2 may be the D gene (6 bases each). The germline V gene has CDR1 MDHEN and CDR2 SYDVKM. V was clipped by 8 bases and J by 2 bases, with 16 bases between them. The CDR3 consists of 15 residues. CDR3 nucleotides: TGTGCCAGCGGACCTGGGGGGCAGTCCAAAAACATTCAGTACTTC. Translated: CASGPGGQSKNIQYF.

This clonotype came up a few times. CDR3 nucleotides: TGTGCCAGCAGCTTGGGCATTGGACTACCCTACTACGAGCAGTACTTC. Amino acids: CASSLGIGLPYYEQYF. The chain employs TRBV5-4 and TRBJ2-7; weak D call: TRBD2 (6 bases). Trimming cost V 0 bases and J 3 bases, with 16 bases left between them. CDR3 length: 16 amino acids. Germline assignment: CDR1 SGHNT and CDR2 YYREEE (reference sequence).

V and J are TRBV20-1 and TRBJ2-2; no definite D call. The CDR3 runs 13 residues. V was shortened by 6 bases and J by 1 base, with 9 bases between the two germline ends. The germline CDR1 and CDR2 sequences are DFQATT and SNEGSKA (reference sequence). CDR3 amino acids: CSAPDVNTGELFF. The CDR3 nucleotides read TGCAGTGCACCGGACGTGAACACCGGGGAGCTGTTTTTT.

In this sample, this clonotype turned up many times. This chain connects TRBV5-1 to TRBJ2-3; 7 bases agree with TRBD2. The CDR3 is made up of 14 amino acids. Germline V lookup: CDR1 SGHRS, CDR2 YFSETQ. V gave up 4 bases and J gave up 2 bases; unmatched junction bases: 4. The CDR3 loop is CASSPGLNTDTQYF. The DNA for the CDR3 is TGCGCCAGCAGCCCGGGACTAAACACAGATACGCAGTATTTT.